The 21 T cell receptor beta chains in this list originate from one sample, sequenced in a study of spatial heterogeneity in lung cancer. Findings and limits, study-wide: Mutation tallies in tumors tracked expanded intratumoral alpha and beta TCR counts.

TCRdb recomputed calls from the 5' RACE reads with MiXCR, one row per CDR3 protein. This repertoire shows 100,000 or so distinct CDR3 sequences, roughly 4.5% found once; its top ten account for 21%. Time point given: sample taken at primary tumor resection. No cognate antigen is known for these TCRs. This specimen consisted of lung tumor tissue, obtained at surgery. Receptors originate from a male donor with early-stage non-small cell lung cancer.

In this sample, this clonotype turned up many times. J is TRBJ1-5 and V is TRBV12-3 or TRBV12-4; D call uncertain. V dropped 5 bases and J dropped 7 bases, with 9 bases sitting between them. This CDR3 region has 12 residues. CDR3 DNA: TGTGCCAGCAGTCTGGCAGGCCAGCCCCAGCATTTT. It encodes CASSLAGQPQHF.

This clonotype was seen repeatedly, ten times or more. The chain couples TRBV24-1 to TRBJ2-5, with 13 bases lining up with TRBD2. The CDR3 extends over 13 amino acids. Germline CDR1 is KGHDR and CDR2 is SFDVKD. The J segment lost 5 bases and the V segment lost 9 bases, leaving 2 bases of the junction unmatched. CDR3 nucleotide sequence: TGTGCCACCGGACTAGCGGGAGTTGAGACCCAGTACTTC. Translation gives CATGLAGVETQYF.

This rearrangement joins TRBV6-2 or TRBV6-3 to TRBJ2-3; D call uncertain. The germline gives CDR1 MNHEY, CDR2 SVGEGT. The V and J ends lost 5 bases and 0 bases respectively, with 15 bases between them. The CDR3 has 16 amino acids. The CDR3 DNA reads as TGTGCCAGCAGTCAATGGACCGGATCTAGCACAGATACGCAGTATTTT. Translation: CASSQWTGSSTDTQYF.

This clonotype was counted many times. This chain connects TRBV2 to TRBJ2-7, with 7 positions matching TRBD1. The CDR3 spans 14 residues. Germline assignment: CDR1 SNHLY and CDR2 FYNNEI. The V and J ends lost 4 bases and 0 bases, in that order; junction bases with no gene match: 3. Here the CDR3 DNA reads TGTGCCAGCAGTGGCCAGGGGGTCTCCTACGAGCAGTACTTC. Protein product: CASSGQGVSYEQYF.

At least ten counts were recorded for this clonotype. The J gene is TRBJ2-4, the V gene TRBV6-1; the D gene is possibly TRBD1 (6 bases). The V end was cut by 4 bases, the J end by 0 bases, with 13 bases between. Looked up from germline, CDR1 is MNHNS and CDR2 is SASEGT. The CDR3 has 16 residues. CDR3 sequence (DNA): TGTGCCAGCAGTGGGACAGAACCTTTAGCCAAAAACATTCAGTACTTC. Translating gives CASSGTEPLAKNIQYF.

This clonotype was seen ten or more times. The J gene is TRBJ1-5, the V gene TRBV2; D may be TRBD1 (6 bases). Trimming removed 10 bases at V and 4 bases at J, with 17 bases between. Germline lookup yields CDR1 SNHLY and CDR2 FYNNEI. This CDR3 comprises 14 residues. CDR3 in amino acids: CATSWGAGNQPQHF. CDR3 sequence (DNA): TGTGCCACCTCGTGGGGGGCCGGGAATCAGCCCCAGCATTTT. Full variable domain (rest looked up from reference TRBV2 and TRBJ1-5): EPEVTQTPSHQVTQMGQEVILRCVPISNHLYFYWYRQILGQKVEFLVSFYNNEISEKSEIFDDQFSVERPDGSNFTLKIRSTKLEDSAMYFCATSWGAGNQPQHFGDGTRLSIL.

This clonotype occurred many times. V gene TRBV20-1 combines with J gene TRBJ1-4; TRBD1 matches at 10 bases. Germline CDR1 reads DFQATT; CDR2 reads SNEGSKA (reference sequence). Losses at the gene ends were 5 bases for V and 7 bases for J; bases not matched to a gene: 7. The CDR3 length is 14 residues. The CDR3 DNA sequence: TGCAGTGCTCTATGGGGACAGGGGACTGAAAAACTGTTTTTT. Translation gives CSALWGQGTEKLFF.

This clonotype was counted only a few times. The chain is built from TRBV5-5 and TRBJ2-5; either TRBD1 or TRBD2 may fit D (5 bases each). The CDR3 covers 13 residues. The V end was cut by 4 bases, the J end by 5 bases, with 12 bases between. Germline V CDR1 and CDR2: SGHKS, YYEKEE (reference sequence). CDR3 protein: CASSPGASETQYF. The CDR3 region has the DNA TGTGCCAGCAGCCCCGGGGCTAGCGAGACCCAGTACTTC.

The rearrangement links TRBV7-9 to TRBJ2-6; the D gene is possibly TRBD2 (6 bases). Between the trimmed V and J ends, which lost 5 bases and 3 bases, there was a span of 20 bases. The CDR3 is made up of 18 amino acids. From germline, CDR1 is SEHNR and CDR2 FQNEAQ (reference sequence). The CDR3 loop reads CASSRPRGFGDGANVLTF. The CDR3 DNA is TGTGCCAGCAGCCGGCCCCGGGGGTTTGGGGATGGGGCCAACGTCCTGACTTTC.

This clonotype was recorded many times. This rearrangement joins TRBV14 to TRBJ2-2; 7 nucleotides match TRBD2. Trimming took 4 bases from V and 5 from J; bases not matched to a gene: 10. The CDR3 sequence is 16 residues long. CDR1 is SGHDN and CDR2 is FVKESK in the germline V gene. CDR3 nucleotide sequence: TGTGCCAGCAGCCCGCTTTGGACCGGGGGGACCGGGGAGCTGTTTTTT. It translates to CASSPLWTGGTGELFF.

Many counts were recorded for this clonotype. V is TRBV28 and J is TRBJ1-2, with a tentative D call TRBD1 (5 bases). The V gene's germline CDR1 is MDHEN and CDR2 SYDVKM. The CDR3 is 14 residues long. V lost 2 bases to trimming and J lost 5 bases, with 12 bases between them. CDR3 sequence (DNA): TGTGCCAGCAGTTTAGTCCGGGACGTATATGGCTACACCTTC. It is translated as CASSLVRDVYGYTF.

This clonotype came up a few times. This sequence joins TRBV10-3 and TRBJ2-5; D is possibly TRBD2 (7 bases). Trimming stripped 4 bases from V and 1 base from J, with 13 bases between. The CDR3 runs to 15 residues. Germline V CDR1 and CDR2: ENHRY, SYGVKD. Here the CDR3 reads CAISVLGGAQETQYF. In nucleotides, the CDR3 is TGTGCCATCAGTGTCCTGGGGGGGGCCCAAGAGACCCAGTACTTC.

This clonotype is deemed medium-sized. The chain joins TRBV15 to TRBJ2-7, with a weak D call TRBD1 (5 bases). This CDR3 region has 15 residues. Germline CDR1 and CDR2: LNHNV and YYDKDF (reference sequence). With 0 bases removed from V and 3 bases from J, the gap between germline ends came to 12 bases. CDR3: CATSRDLTGRYEQYF. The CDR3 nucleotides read TGTGCCACCAGCAGAGACCTAACAGGCCGCTACGAGCAGTACTTC.

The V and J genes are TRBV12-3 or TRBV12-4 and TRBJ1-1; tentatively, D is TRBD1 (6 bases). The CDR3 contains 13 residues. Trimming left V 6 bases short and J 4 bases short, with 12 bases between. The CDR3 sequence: CASSTGPGTEAFF. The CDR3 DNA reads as TGTGCCAGCAGCACAGGGCCGGGCACTGAAGCTTTCTTT.

CDR3 sequence (DNA): TGTGCCACCATTGGGGGCGAAGCGGGACCATACAATGAGCAGTTCTTC. Amino acid sequence: CATIGGEAGPYNEQFF. V gene TRBV24-1 combines with J gene TRBJ2-1, with D possibly matching TRBD2 (7 bases). Between the trimmed V and J ends, which lost 8 bases and 4 bases, there was a span of 20 bases. The CDR3 totals 16 residues. Germline lookup yields CDR1 KGHDR and CDR2 SFDVKD.

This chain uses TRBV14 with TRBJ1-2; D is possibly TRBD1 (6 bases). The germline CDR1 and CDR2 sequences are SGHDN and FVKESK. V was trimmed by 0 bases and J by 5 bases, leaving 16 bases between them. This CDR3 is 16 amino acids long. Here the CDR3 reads CASSQDHTWGPYGYTF. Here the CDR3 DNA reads TGTGCCAGCAGCCAAGATCATACTTGGGGGCCTTATGGCTACACCTTC.

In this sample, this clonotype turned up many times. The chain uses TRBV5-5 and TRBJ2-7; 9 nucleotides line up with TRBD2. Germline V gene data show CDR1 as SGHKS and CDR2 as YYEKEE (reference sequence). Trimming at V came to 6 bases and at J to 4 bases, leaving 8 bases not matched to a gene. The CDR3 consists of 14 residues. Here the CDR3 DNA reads TGTGCCAGCATCCGGGGACTAGCAGATTACGAGCAGTACTTC. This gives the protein CASIRGLADYEQYF.

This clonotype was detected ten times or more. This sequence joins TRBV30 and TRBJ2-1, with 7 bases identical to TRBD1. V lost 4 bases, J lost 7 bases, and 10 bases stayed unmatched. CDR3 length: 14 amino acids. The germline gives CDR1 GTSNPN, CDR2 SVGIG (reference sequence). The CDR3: CAWMRTGGRNEQFF. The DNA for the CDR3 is TGTGCCTGGATGAGGACAGGTGGCAGGAATGAGCAGTTCTTC.

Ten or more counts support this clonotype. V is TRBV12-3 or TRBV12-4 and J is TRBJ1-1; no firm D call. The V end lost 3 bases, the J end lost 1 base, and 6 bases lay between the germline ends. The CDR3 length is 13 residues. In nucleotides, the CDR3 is TGTGCCAGCAGTTTTTTCCGGAACACTGAAGCTTTCTTT. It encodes CASSFFRNTEAFF.

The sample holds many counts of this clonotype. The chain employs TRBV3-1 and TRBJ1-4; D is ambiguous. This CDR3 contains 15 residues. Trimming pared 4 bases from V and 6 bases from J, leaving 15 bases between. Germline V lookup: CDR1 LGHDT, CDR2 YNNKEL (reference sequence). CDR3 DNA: TGTGCCAGCAGCCCTTACGAGGAGGAAGATGAAAAACTGTTTTTT. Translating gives CASSPYEEEDEKLFF.

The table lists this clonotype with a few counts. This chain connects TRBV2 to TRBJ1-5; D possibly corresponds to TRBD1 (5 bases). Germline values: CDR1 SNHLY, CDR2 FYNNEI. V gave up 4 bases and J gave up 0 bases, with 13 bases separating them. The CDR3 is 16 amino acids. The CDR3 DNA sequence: TGTGCCAGCAGTGGGCCGACAGTAAATAGCAATCAGCCCCAGCATTTT. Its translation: CASSGPTVNSNQPQHF.